A single sample is the source of the 2 T cell receptor beta chains below, sequenced in a study of blood T cell repertoires in COVID-19. Assay: immunoSEQ multiplex PCR; the TCRdb copy retains only in-frame clones and omits some. The sample consists of 110,000 or so clones, about 75% of them appearing once. Sequenced sample: peripheral blood. The origin of the receptors is a woman aged 65 to 85 with acute or convalescent COVID-19.

This clone has just a few counts. Other DNA sequences from this sample encode an identical CDR3 as well. J is TRBJ1-1 and V is TRBV5-1; D is uncertain. The CDR3 is made up of 13 amino acids. Trimming shortened V by 4 bases and J by 4 bases, and 11 bases separated the two germline ends. From germline, CDR1 is SGHRS and CDR2 YFSETQ. The CDR3 nucleotides are TGCGCCAGCAGCCCGGATGGCGGCACTGAAGCTTTCTTT. Translation gives CASSPDGGTEAFF.

The CDR3 DNA reads as TGTGCCAGCAGCCCAGCCCGACAGCACTATGGCTACACCTTC. Protein product: CASSPARQHYGYTF. V is TRBV7-2 and J is TRBJ1-2, with D tentatively TRBD1 (5 bases). Per the germline V gene, CDR1 is SGHTA and CDR2 is FQGNSA. This CDR3 contains 14 residues. V shed 5 bases and J shed 3 bases, with 13 bases lying between them.